The source of this TCR beta chain is a study of cytomegalovirus exposure and HLA in healthy donors. Study-wide results and caveats: Rarity characterized most TCR sequences, yet some public TCRs appeared in many donors.

PCR employed 60 Vbeta and 13 Jbeta primers. Per the authors' pipeline: In a later analysis, of approximately 81 million unique beta chains, about 12 million appeared in at least two donors. Generated by immunoSEQ multiplex PCR, the TCRdb table keeps only in-frame clones and is missing some. From that table come the V and J calls and clone size; the DNA was used to work out D and trimming. The repertoire consists of around 120,000 clones, with around 85% occurring once and the leading ten covering around 1.7%. V was pared by 0 bases and J by 8 bases, with 15 bases between. The germline CDR1 and CDR2 sequences are SGDLS and YYNGEE. The CDR3 is made up of 16 amino acids. Concerning this clone itself: Its antigen is not known.

Specimen: PBMCs. The chain uses TRBV9 and TRBJ1-6, with D perhaps TRBD1 (5 bases). The TCR was taken from a boy between 10 and 17 years old in good health and CMV-seronegative. This CDR3 reads CASSVGGRQGDSPLHF. DNA of the CDR3: TGTGCCAGCAGCGTAGGGGGGAGGCAGGGAGATTCACCCCTCCACTTT.